This TCR beta chain came from a study of cytomegalovirus exposure and HLA in healthy donors. A multiplex PCR was run with 60 Vbeta primers and 13 Jbeta primers. Clones were sequenced by immunoSEQ multiplex PCR, and TCRdb holds only the in-frame ones, with some missing. The table shows 65,000 to 85,000 clones, with approximately 88% occurring only once. The CDR3 has 16 residues. Germline V gene sequence: CDR1 SEHNR, CDR2 FQNEAQ (reference sequence). Trimming removed 2 bases from V and 3 bases from J; junction bases left unmatched: 7. This sequence joins TRBV7-9 and TRBJ2-3; TRBD2 agrees at 8 bases. Sequencing used PBMCs. The TCR was taken from a woman aged 45 to 65 in good health and CMV-seronegative. CDR3 DNA sequence: TGTGCCAGCAGCTTACGAGCGGGGGAGCTAACAGATACGCAGTATTTT. The encoded protein is CASSLRAGELTDTQYF.